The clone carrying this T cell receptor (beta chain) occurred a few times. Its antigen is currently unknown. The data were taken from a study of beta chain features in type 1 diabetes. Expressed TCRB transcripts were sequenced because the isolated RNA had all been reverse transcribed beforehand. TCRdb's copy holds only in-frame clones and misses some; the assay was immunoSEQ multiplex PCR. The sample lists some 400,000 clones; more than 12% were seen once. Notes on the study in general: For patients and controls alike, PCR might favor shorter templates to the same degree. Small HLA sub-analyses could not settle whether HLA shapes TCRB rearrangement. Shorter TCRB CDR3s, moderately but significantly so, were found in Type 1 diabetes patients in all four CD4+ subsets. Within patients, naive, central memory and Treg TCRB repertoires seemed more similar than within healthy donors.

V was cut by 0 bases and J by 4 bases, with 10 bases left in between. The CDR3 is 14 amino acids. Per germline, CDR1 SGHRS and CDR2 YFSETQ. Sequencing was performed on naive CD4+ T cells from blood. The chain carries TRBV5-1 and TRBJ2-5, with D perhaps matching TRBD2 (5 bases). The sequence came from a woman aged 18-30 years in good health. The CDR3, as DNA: TGCGCCAGCAGCTTGGAGGAGGTAGGAGAGACCCAGTACTTC. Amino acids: CASSLEEVGETQYF.